A selection of T cell receptor beta chains follows, all from one sample in a study of blood T cells in healthy people across ages. TCRdb called the 5' RACE reads again in MiXCR, with one record for every CDR3 protein. The sample has some 760,000 distinct CDR3 sequences; around a quarter are singletons. The same data also contributed to another study, on T cells of mothers and their children.

Sequencing input: blood. The receptor set was obtained from a boy between 10 and 17 years old in good health. The CDR3 runs from the conserved cysteine through the conserved F or W. The order of the fields is clone size, J gene, V gene, D gene, CDR3 protein, CDR3 DNA. A D gene is named only where the DNA matches it firmly. Rows may omit the clone size; those that give it use once, few, many or a size class.

>-|TRBJ2-7|TRBV10-3|-
CAITRDNEQYF
TGTGCCATCACCAGGGACAACGAGCAGTACTTC
>few|TRBJ2-5|TRBV7-3|-
CASSLTPAETQYF
TGTGCCAGCAGCTTAACGCCAGCAGAGACCCAGTACTTC
>-|TRBJ2-5|TRBV29-1|-
CSVESRGGRETQYF
TGCAGCGTTGAGTCCAGGGGCGGGCGAGAGACCCAGTACTTC
>-|TRBJ2-2|TRBV5-6|-
CASSLWVALANTGELFF
TGTGCCAGCAGCTTGTGGGTAGCCCTCGCAAACACCGGGGAGCTGTTTTTT
>-|TRBJ2-7|TRBV5-6|-
CASSFGERSYEQYF
TGTGCCAGCAGCTTCGGGGAAAGGTCCTACGAGCAGTACTTC
>-|TRBJ2-1|TRBV7-2|TRBD2
CASSLVAGGKNEQFF
TGTGCCAGCAGCTTAGTAGCGGGGGGGAAAAATGAGCAGTTCTTC
>-|TRBJ2-1|TRBV20-1|-
CSAADSLSYNERFF
TGCAGTGCCGCCGACTCCCTCTCCTACAATGAGCGTTTCTTC
>-|TRBJ2-1|TRBV6-6|-
CASSYGLVIDEQFF
TGTGCCAGCAGTTACGGGCTAGTAATCGATGAGCAGTTCTTC
>once|TRBJ2-1|TRBV5-1|TRBD1
CASSFAGTGVRNEQFF
TGCGCCAGCAGCTTTGCTGGGACAGGGGTAAGGAATGAGCAGTTCTTC
>-|TRBJ2-7|TRBV13|-
CASSSRTGTYEQYF
TGTGCCAGCAGCTCCCGGACGGGAACCTACGAACAGTACTTC
>-|TRBJ2-1|TRBV7-9|TRBD2
CASSLSTSGGYNEQFF
TGTGCCAGCAGCTTATCGACTAGCGGGGGGTACAATGAGCAGTTCTTC
>-|TRBJ2-4|TRBV3-1|-
CASSQDIDGDIQYF
TGTGCCAGCAGCCAAGACATAGATGGGGACATTCAGTACTTC
>-|TRBJ1-5|TRBV12-3/TRBV12-4|TRBD1
CASSLGQQSNQPQHF
TGTGCCAGCAGTTTGGGACAGCAAAGCAATCAGCCCCAGCATTTT
>-|TRBJ2-2|TRBV20-1|-
CSARQTGRTGTGELFF
TGCAGTGCTAGGCAGACAGGGAGGACTGGCACCGGGGAGCTGTTTTTT
>-|TRBJ1-2|TRBV12-3/TRBV12-4|-
CARSPDSYGYTF
TGTGCCAGAAGTCCTGACTCCTATGGCTACACCTTC
>-|TRBJ2-7|TRBV28|TRBD2
CASSFGLWRLAGRAYEQYF
TGTGCCAGCAGTTTTGGACTATGGCGACTAGCGGGCCGAGCCTACGAGCAGTACTTC
>-|TRBJ2-2|TRBV28|TRBD2
CASSLLRLADPGELFF
TGTGCCAGCAGTTTATTAAGACTAGCGGACCCCGGGGAGCTGTTTTTT
>-|TRBJ2-7|TRBV15|-
CATSRLPGDSYEQYF
TGTGCCACCAGCAGACTCCCCGGGGACTCCTACGAGCAGTACTTC
>-|TRBJ2-7|TRBV28|TRBD2
CASSLPSPSGRTTYEQYF
TGTGCCAGCAGTTTACCCTCCCCTAGCGGGAGGACGACCTACGAGCAGTACTTC
>few|TRBJ2-5|TRBV29-1|TRBD2
CSVDRVSGSVGTQYF
TGCAGCGTTGATCGGGTTAGCGGGAGCGTAGGGACCCAGTACTTC
>-|TRBJ2-5|TRBV28|TRBD1
CASSLWDRAQETQYF
TGTGCCAGCAGTTTATGGGACAGGGCTCAAGAGACCCAGTACTTC
>-|TRBJ2-1|TRBV29-1|-
CSVGPGAASYNEQFF
TGCAGCGTTGGCCCAGGGGCGGCGAGTTACAATGAGCAGTTCTTC
>-|TRBJ2-1|TRBV2|-
CASTPRGGWNEQFF
TGTGCCAGCACCCCAAGGGGAGGTTGGAATGAGCAGTTCTTC
>many|TRBJ2-1|TRBV12-3/TRBV12-4|-
CASSRTVNEQFF
TGTGCCAGCAGCCGGACAGTCAATGAGCAGTTCTTC
>-|TRBJ2-5|TRBV2|-
CASSDLVRETQYF
TGTGCCAGCAGTGATTTGGTTAGGGAGACCCAGTACTTC
>once|TRBJ2-7|TRBV3-1|TRBD1
CASGRQGMYEQYF
TGTGCCAGCGGGCGACAGGGGATGTACGAGCAGTACTTC